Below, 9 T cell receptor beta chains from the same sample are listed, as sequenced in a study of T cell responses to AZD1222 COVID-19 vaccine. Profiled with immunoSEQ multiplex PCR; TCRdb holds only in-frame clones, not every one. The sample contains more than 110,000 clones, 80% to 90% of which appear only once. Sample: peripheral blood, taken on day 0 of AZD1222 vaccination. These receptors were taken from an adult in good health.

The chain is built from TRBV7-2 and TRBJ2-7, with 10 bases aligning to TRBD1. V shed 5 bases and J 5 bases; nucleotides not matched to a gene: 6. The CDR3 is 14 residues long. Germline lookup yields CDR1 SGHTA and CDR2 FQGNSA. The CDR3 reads CASSDGTGADEQYF. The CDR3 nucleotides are TGTGCCAGCAGCGACGGGACAGGGGCTGACGAGCAGTACTTC.

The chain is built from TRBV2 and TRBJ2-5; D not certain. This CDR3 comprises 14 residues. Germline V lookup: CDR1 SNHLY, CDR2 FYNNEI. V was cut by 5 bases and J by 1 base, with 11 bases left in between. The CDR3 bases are TGTGCCAGCAGTACCCGACGCCTCCAAGAGACCCAGTACTTC. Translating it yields CASSTRRLQETQYF.

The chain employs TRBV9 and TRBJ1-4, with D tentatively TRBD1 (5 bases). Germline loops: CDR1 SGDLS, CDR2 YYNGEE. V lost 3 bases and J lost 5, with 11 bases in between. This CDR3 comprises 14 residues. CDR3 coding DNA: TGTGCCAGCAGCGCGACAGTTCTAAATGAAAAACTGTTTTTT. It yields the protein CASSATVLNEKLFF. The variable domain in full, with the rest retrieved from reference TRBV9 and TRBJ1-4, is DSGVTQTPKHLITATGQRVTLRCSPRSGDLSVYWYQQSLDQGLQFLIQYYNGEERAKGNILERFSAQQFPDLHSELNLSSLELGDSALYFCASSATVLNEKLFFGSGTQLSVL.

Written as DNA, the CDR3 is TGTGCCAGCAGCCCAGGGGACAGGGAAGAAGCTTTCTTT. Its protein product is CASSPGDREEAFF. The rearrangement joins TRBV12-3 or TRBV12-4 to TRBJ1-1; TRBD1 agrees at 9 bases. The CDR3 has 13 residues. Trimming removed 6 bases from V and 8 bases from J; junction bases left unmatched: 7.

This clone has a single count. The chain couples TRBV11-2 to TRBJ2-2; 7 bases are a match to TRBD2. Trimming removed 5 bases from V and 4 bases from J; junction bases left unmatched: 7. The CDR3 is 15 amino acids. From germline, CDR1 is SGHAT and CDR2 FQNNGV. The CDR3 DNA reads TGTGCCAGCAGCATCCGAGCTAGCGGCACCGGGGAGCTGTTTTTT. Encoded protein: CASSIRASGTGELFF.

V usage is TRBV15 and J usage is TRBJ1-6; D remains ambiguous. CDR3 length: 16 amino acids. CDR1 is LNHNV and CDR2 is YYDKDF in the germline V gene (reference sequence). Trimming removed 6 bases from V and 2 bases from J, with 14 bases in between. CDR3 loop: CATRPPPNPYNSPLHF. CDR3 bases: TGTGCCACCAGGCCTCCTCCTAACCCCTATAATTCACCCCTCCACTTT.

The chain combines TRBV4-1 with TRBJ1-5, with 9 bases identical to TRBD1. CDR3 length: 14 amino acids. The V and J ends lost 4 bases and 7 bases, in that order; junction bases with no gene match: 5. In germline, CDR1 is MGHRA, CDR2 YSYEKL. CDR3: CASSPGQGMQPQHF. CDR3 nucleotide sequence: TGCGCCAGCAGCCCGGGACAGGGAATGCAGCCCCAGCATTTT.

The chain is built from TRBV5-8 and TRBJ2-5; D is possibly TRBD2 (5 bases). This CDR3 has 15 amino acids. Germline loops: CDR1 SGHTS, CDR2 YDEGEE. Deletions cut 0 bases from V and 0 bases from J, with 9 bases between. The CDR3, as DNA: TGTGCCAGCAGCTTGGGAGGGAAGTACCAAGAGACCCAGTACTTC. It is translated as CASSLGGKYQETQYF. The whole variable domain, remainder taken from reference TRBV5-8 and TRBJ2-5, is EAGVTQSPTHLIKTRGQQATLRCSPISGHTSVYWYQQALGLGLQFLLWYDEGEERNRGNFPPRFSGRQFPNYSSELNVNALELEDSALYLCASSLGGKYQETQYFGPGTRLLVL.

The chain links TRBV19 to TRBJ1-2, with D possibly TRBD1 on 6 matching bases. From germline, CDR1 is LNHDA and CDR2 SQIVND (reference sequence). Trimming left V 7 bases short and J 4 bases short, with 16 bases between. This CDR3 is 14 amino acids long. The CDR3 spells CASTGMGGGYGYTF. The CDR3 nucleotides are TGTGCCAGTACCGGGATGGGGGGCGGCTATGGCTACACCTTC.